This paragraph reports one TCR beta chain. This entry is derived from a study of blood T cell repertoires in COVID-19. Study-wide background: The United States, Italy and Spain provided the acute and convalescent COVID-19 samples. T cells, B-cell-depleted T cells, or PBMCs provided the cDNA or gDNA that served as material.

Per the study methods: For nucleated cells, counts were estimated from reference gene primer amplification. Data came from immunoSEQ multiplex PCR; TCRdb stores just in-frame clones and leaves some out. That table furnishes V, J and clone size, whereas the DNA furnished D and trimming. The profile covers roughly 59,000 clones, with over 80% appearing a single time and 3.5% taken by the ten largest. The CDR3 has 15 residues. Germline V gives CDR1 SGHTA, CDR2 FQGNSA. Trimming removed 5 bases from V and 4 bases from J, with 15 bases in between. The source of this sequence is a woman of 80 years or more with acute or convalescent COVID-19. The chain joins TRBV7-2 to TRBJ1-3, with D perhaps matching TRBD1 (5 bases). The material sequenced was peripheral blood. The CDR3 here is CASSLSPGKGNTIYF. CDR3 nucleotide sequence: TGTGCCAGCAGCCTTAGTCCAGGGAAAGGAAACACCATATATTTT.